This TCR beta chain derives from a study of T cell responses to AZD1222 COVID-19 vaccine. Sequencing used immunoSEQ multiplex PCR; TCRdb keeps in-frame clones, though not all of them. The table has about 55,000 clones, roughly nine tenths seen once. Worth noting for this clone: The antigen is undetermined.

Study-level points and caveats: No repertoire was sampled before or during the peak T cell response, only after it.

This CDR3 is 14 amino acids long. V shed 3 bases and J 7 bases; nucleotides not matched to a gene: 4. Germline lookup yields CDR1 SGHAT and CDR2 FQNNGV. The chain is built from TRBV11-2 and TRBJ2-7, with 12 bases matching TRBD1. The sample was peripheral blood, taken on day 0 of AZD1222 vaccination. The receptor's source is an adult in good health. The CDR3 region is CASSLGQGAEEQYF. In nucleotides, the CDR3 is TGTGCCAGCAGCTTGGGACAGGGGGCGGAGGAGCAGTACTTC.